This T cell receptor (beta chain) is from a study of blood T cell repertoires in COVID-19. The wider study: Material from acute and convalescent COVID-19 was sourced from the United States, Italy and Spain. Nucleic acid was either cDNA or gDNA, and it came from T cells, B-cell-depleted T cells, or PBMCs.

V was pared by 5 bases and J by 4 bases, with 25 bases between. Germline CDR1 is SQVTM and CDR2 is ANQGSEA. This CDR3 contains 17 residues. As originally analysed: Nucleated cell counts were estimated from reference gene primer amplification. Only in-frame clones appear in the TCRdb table, and some are missing; sequencing was by immunoSEQ multiplex PCR. The D gene and trimming were derived from the DNA, and the V and J assignments and clone size from that table. The sample carries a few hundred thousand clones, about 89% recorded once. The source of this sequence is a man aged 25-45 years with acute or convalescent COVID-19. Sequenced: peripheral blood. J is TRBJ2-3 and V is TRBV29-1; maybe TRBD2 (6 bases). CDR3 in DNA: TGCAGCGTTTCCCCCCGGGTTAGCGGCTCGACGCCAGATACGCAGTATTTT. This translates into CSVSPRVSGSTPDTQYF.